These T cell receptor beta chains were read from a single sample in a study of T cell therapy product for transplant patients. Here immunoSEQ multiplex PCR was the method, and the copy in TCRdb shows in-frame clones only, minus some. The sample consists of 200 to 250 clones, 60% of them appearing once. Antigens of these TCRs are unknown. Sequencing input: a sorted cell population cultured from PBMCs. These receptors originate from an adult in good health. Each CDR3 is given without its conserved first and last residue. D genes are given only for firm matches. Where a row states a size, it is once, few, many or the class of an expanded clone; other rows omit it.

D gene,J gene,clone size,V gene,CDR3 protein
TRBD2,TRBJ2-3,-,TRBV25-1,ASSVGLAGLTDTQY
-,TRBJ1-5,few,TRBV5-4,ASGAGSQPQH
-,TRBJ1-2,medium-sized,TRBV20-1,SATAGYGYT
TRBD1,TRBJ1-1,-,TRBV11-3,ASSVTGEGTEAF
-,TRBJ1-6,few,TRBV5-1,ASTPLPGTLDNSPLH
-,TRBJ1-1,-,TRBV6-1,ASSEVPWGNTEAF
TRBD2,TRBJ2-2,-,TRBV10-1,ASSDWTSGRTGELF
TRBD2,TRBJ2-5,-,TRBV7-2,ASSSLAGVLETQY
TRBD2,TRBJ2-3,-,TRBV18,ASSKGGLAGVSTDTQY
TRBD1,TRBJ2-2,-,TRBV4-2,ASSQVQGAAGELF
TRBD2,TRBJ2-5,few,TRBV2,ASSIAGASQETQY
-,TRBJ1-5,few,TRBV7-6,ASGAGSQPQH
-,TRBJ1-1,large,TRBV29-1,SVETTRDTEAF
-,TRBJ2-6,medium-sized,TRBV5-1,ASSSATGANVLT
TRBD1,TRBJ2-2,-,TRBV28,ASSRQGGTGELF
TRBD1,TRBJ2-7,few,TRBV2,ASSEPGGSY
-,TRBJ1-1,-,TRBV21-1,ASRLRRYTIRTEAF
-,TRBJ2-1,-,TRBV19,ASSIDTRAYNEQF
-,TRBJ1-3,medium-sized,TRBV28,ASSAYTGGNTIY
-,TRBJ1-5,-,TRBV18,ASSPLGQRNSNQPQH
-,TRBJ1-2,-,TRBV4-3,ASSQVGPGYGYT
-,TRBJ2-5,-,TRBV2,ATSSSSWETQY
-,TRBJ1-5,-,TRBV5-6,ASGAGSQPQH
-,TRBJ2-3,once,TRBV29-1,SVVLAGWDTQY
TRBD2,TRBJ2-5,-,TRBV28,ASRTTGTSRSQY
-,TRBJ2-2,-,TRBV29-1,SVVMAGRNTGELF
-,TRBJ1-2,-,TRBV5-1,ASSSEGDGPYGYT
-,TRBJ2-7,few,TRBV5-8,ASSLSIGSYEQY
-,TRBJ1-2,few,TRBV28,ASSQEGMRYT
-,TRBJ1-5,-,TRBV7-9,ASSQGSNQPQH
-,TRBJ2-7,-,TRBV28,ASSLLGGPLYEQY
TRBD2,TRBJ2-7,few,TRBV7-2,ASSLVAGGIYEQY
-,TRBJ1-5,-,TRBV5-5,ASGIYQGGNQPQH
TRBD1,-,-,TRBV28,ASSLGQDHEQY
-,TRBJ1-3,-,TRBV5-1,ASSLVGRGSGGNTIY
-,TRBJ1-5,few,TRBV7-4,ASGAGSQPQH
TRBD2,TRBJ2-1,-,TRBV19,ASSIGSGRRNEQF
-,TRBJ2-3,-,TRBV6-5,ASSYPGADTQY
-,TRBJ2-7,-,TRBV5-4,ASSLTGNRAGEQY
-,TRBJ1-5,-,TRBV7-9,ASRKRIDQPQH
-,TRBJ2-3,-,TRBV18,ASSPPGGRSTDTQY
-,TRBJ2-1,few,TRBV7-2,ASSPPSGLYNEQF
-,TRBJ1-3,once,TRBV6-4,ASRICRDAHSGNTIY
-,TRBJ1-3,-,TRBV9,ASSARTDVSSGNTIY
-,TRBJ1-5,-,TRBV11-2,ASGAGSQPQH
-,TRBJ2-1,-,TRBV14,ASSQEVGRNEQF
-,TRBJ1-2,-,TRBV7-9,ASSLERNYGYT
-,TRBJ1-5,-,TRBV2,ASSGGTRDQPQH
TRBD2,TRBJ2-1,-,TRBV7-9,ASSLTLIGTSGYNEQF
-,TRBJ2-7,-,TRBV29-1,SVGASVDEQY
-,TRBJ1-5,-,TRBV15,ATSRGGGNNQPQH
-,TRBJ1-5,few,TRBV5-8,ASGAGSQPQH
TRBD2,TRBJ2-3,-,TRBV27,ASNHLSGRGPDTQY